These 15 T cell receptor beta chains were all obtained from the same sample, sequenced in a study of cytomegalovirus exposure and HLA in healthy donors. Vbeta (60) and Jbeta (13) primers were used in the PCR. The table came from immunoSEQ multiplex PCR; TCRdb's copy has only in-frame clones and leaves some out. In the table there are 120,000 or so clones, about 83% of which are singletons. Sequenced input: PBMCs. The source is a man in his thirties or forties in good health and CMV-seronegative.

V usage is TRBV30 and J usage is TRBJ1-6, with D possibly being TRBD1 (5 bases). Trimming removed 0 bases from V and 10 bases from J, with 16 bases in between. Germline assignment: CDR1 GTSNPN and CDR2 SVGIG (reference sequence). The CDR3 runs to 15 residues. CDR3 nucleotide sequence: TGTGCCTGGAGTGTACTTCAGGGCCTGGGGTCACCCCTCCACTTT. Residues: CAWSVLQGLGSPLHF.

V is TRBV5-1 and J is TRBJ2-2, with 7 bases aligning to TRBD1. Germline assignment: CDR1 SGHRS and CDR2 YFSETQ. CDR3 length: 15 amino acids. V dropped 4 bases and J dropped 5; count of bases not matched to a gene: 8. CDR3 sequence reads: CASSDGTEWTGELFF. Here the CDR3 DNA reads TGCGCCAGCAGCGACGGGACAGAATGGACCGGGGAGCTGTTTTTT. Full variable domain (missing parts from reference TRBV5-1 and TRBJ2-2): KAGVTQTPRYLIKTRGQQVTLSCSPISGHRSVSWYQQTPGQGLQFLFEYFSETQRNKGNFPGRFSGRQFSNSRSEMNVSTLELGDSALYLCASSDGTEWTGELFFGEGSRLTVL.

As for this clone: Germline is not matched at one junction end, which may reflect a read error. Other DNA sequences from this sample encode an identical CDR3 as well. The chain combines TRBV9 with TRBJ1-5, with a weak D call TRBD1 (5 bases). The CDR3 spans 15 residues. Germline V gene data show CDR1 as SGDLS and CDR2 as YYNGEE. The CDR3 protein is CASSVDAGGNQPQHF. The CDR3 region has the DNA TGCGCCAGCAGCGTAGACGCCGGGGGGAATCAGCCCCAGCATTTT.

This chain uses TRBV6-5 with TRBJ2-7, with D perhaps matching TRBD2 (6 bases). The CDR3 runs to 13 residues. The germline gives CDR1 MNHEY, CDR2 SVGAGI. V gave up 5 bases and J gave up 4 bases, with 12 bases separating them. CDR3 loop: CASSPGTRYEQYF. The DNA for the CDR3 is TGTGCCAGCAGTCCCGGGACTCGATACGAGCAGTACTTC.

CDR3 DNA sequence: TGTGCCAGCAGTTGGCAGGGTAGCAATCAGCCCCAGCATTTT. Protein product: CASSWQGSNQPQHF. This chain joins TRBV6-5 and TRBJ1-5; possible D gene TRBD1, 5 bases. Trimming shortened V by 4 bases and J by 0 bases, and 7 bases separated the two germline ends. The germline V gene encodes CDR1 MNHEY and CDR2 SVGAGI. The CDR3 totals 14 residues.

This chain connects TRBV5-4 to TRBJ1-5, with TRBD1 as a possible D gene (5 bases). CDR1 is SGHNT and CDR2 is YYREEE in the germline V gene (reference sequence). This CDR3 spans 15 amino acids. V lost 4 bases and J 0 bases, leaving 11 bases between the germline ends. CDR3 region: CASSPGLTSNQPQHF. The CDR3 coding sequence is TGTGCCAGCAGCCCGGGACTGACTAGCAATCAGCCCCAGCATTTT.

J is TRBJ2-1 and V is TRBV9, with 16 bases aligning to TRBD2. Unmatched junction bases numbered 4, after V lost 2 bases and J lost 8 bases. The germline gives CDR1 SGDLS, CDR2 YYNGEE. The CDR3 is 16 residues long. The CDR3 region has the DNA TGTGCCAGCAGCGTGGGACTAGCGGGAGGGCAGGATGAGCAGTTCTTC. Residues: CASSVGLAGGQDEQFF.

The chain couples TRBV7-2 to TRBJ1-3; D call uncertain. This CDR3 region has 15 residues. CDR1 SGHTA and CDR2 FQGNSA come from the germline V gene. V gave up 5 bases and J gave up 0 bases, with 11 bases separating them. The CDR3 protein is CASSPPLPSGNTIYF. CDR3 coding DNA: TGTGCCAGCAGCCCTCCCCTACCCTCTGGAAACACCATATATTTT.

This chain links TRBV7-2 with TRBJ1-1; D possibly corresponds to TRBD1 (5 bases). Germline V CDR1 and CDR2: SGHTA, FQGNSA. There are 17 residues in the CDR3. V shed 5 bases and J shed 0 bases, with 19 bases lying between them. The CDR3 region has the DNA TGTGCCAGCAGCCTATCTAACAGGTTAAGCATGAACACTGAAGCTTTCTTT. Its translation: CASSLSNRLSMNTEAFF.

V is TRBV5-8 and J is TRBJ2-2; D unresolved. The CDR3 runs 15 residues. Germline values: CDR1 SGHTS, CDR2 YDEGEE. Between the trimmed V and J ends, which lost 0 bases and 3 bases, there was a span of 9 bases. Here the CDR3 reads CASSLAGGYTGELFF. DNA of the CDR3: TGTGCCAGCAGCTTGGCCGGCGGTTACACCGGGGAGCTGTTTTTT.

The chain combines TRBV6-5 with TRBJ1-1; D is perhaps TRBD1 (5 bases). This CDR3 is 16 amino acids long. V was trimmed by 2 bases and J by 2 bases, leaving 15 bases between them. Germline lookup yields CDR1 MNHEY and CDR2 SVGAGI. In DNA, the CDR3 is TGTGCCAGCAGTTACATCCAGGGCCAGGGCAACACTGAAGCTTTCTTT. This sequence encodes CASSYIQGQGNTEAFF.

J is TRBJ2-7 and V is TRBV7-9; 8 bases align to TRBD1. The CDR3 is made up of 17 amino acids. The V and J ends lost 5 bases and 5 bases, in that order; junction bases with no gene match: 17. Germline V gene sequence: CDR1 SEHNR, CDR2 FQNEAQ (reference sequence). In DNA, the CDR3 is TGTGCCAGCAGCCCCCCCCAGGGGGCGGTGGTGGGTAACGAGCAGTACTTC. Translating gives CASSPPQGAVVGNEQYF.

This clone has more than one count but fewer than ten. V and J are TRBV27 and TRBJ2-2; no firm D call. V was pared by 1 base and J by 4 bases, with 10 bases between. Germline V gene sequence: CDR1 MNHEY, CDR2 SMNVEV (reference sequence). This CDR3 spans 15 amino acids. The CDR3 region is CASSLLGVSTGELFF. CDR3 coding DNA: TGTGCCAGCAGTTTATTGGGCGTGAGCACCGGGGAGCTGTTTTTT.

By share of the sample, this clone is medium-sized. The rearrangement links TRBV5-1 to TRBJ1-2, with TRBD1 matching over 7 bases. V trimming: 4 bases; J trimming: 8 bases; junction bases outside the gene matches: 5. The germline V gene has CDR1 SGHRS and CDR2 YFSETQ. The CDR3 has 12 residues. The CDR3 DNA reads TGCGCCAGCAGCGAATCAGGGGGAGGCTACACCTTC. This sequence encodes CASSESGGGYTF.

The V call is TRBV5-4, the J call TRBJ2-2; a weak D match, TRBD1 (9 bases). V dropped 2 bases and J dropped 7 bases, with 15 bases sitting between them. The CDR3 loop spans 15 amino acids. Germline V gives CDR1 SGHNT, CDR2 YYREEE (reference sequence). The CDR3 DNA sequence: TGTGCCAGCAGCTTTGCGGGGGGACAGGGCGGGGAGCTGTTTTTT. Its protein product is CASSFAGGQGGELFF.